This TCR beta chain was captured in a study of CD8+ T cells in alopecia areata (dated by TCRdb to 2016 to 2018). Regarding the research as a whole: The treated patients took part in an open-label pilot trial in which moderate-to-severe alopecia areata was treated with oral tofacitinib at 5 to 10 mg twice daily. RNA came from the PAXgene miRNA kit for fixed scalp, the miRNeasy kit for PBMCs, and the RNeasy kit for mouse skin. Biopsies were taken from tofacitinib-treated patients at baseline and again at 4 and 24 weeks into treatment, and several of those patients also had a later scalp biopsy. Patients received tofacitinib for 6 to 18 months and were then followed off drug for 6 months to check for delayed response and recurrence. Scalp tissue and sorted CD4+ and CD8+ peripheral blood T cells from patchy and totalis/universalis alopecia areata patients and from healthy controls were covered by human TCRbeta sequencing. Amplification of TCRbeta CDR3 regions was done by immunoSEQ multiplex PCR using 35 Vbeta forward primers and 13 Jbeta reverse primers. Scalp clonality was compared among normal scalp (n=4), patchy alopecia areata scalp (n=8), and alopecia totalis/universalis scalp (n=8). High-throughput TCRbeta sequencing was used to examine T cell clonal expansion in alopecia areata in both the C3H/HeJ mouse model and human patients. Study-level results and caveats: Shared TCR sequences between patients were less evident than in mice, which may be partly attributable to HLA diversity in the patient population. Unlike mouse skin, which is dominated by gammadelta T cells, normal human skin has resident alphabeta T cells that are also sequenced, and this complicates analysis of the scalp TCR repertoire. Compared with normal scalp, lesional scalp, particularly in alopecia totalis/universalis, had higher clonality and more expanded CD8+ clones, which suggests antigenic drive.

Library preparation was by the immunoSEQ multiplex PCR assay. RNA was extracted from all samples and reverse transcribed into cDNA as template for TCR sequencing. First-strand cDNA was synthesized with SuperScript III using a 2:1 mix of oligo-dT and random hexamers. A synthetic immune receptor repertoire was used to assess amplification bias, and residual bias was removed computationally. On the authors' methods: Raw reads were preprocessed to remove errors, and CDR3 was defined by IMGT conventions from the conserved cysteine to phenylalanine. Clonality was calculated as 1 minus Shannon entropy normalized by log2 of the number of productive unique TCRs. Whether scalp clones were CD4 or CD8 was inferred by matching scalp TCRbeta sequences against CD4 and CD8 repertoires sorted from blood. Entries here come from immuneACCESS through TCRdb and include only in-frame sequences with V and J called. Some clones fail to appear in such tables; in the studies checked, an unresolved V gene covers under half of the shortfall, and the cause of the remainder is unknown. Clone size and V and J calls were adopted from that table, with D and trimming inferred from the DNA. Across this sample there are about 170,000 clones, with about 66% seen only once. Of the sample, roughly 10% is held by the ten largest clones.

This clone was detected a few times. No cognate antigen has been identified for it. Base qualities are missing; no much larger clone stands one base away. What this sample's time point label stands for: baseline before oral tofacitinib. Lesional scalp punch biopsies and peripheral blood were obtained from alopecia areata patients. After PBMCs were isolated by density centrifugation and stained for CD3, CD4 and CD8, a FACSAria was used to sort CD4+ and CD8+ T cells. Source: CD8+ T cells sorted from blood, taken at week 0. The TCR comes from a human donor with alopecia areata.

The CDR3 in this case is CASSLSGGPSYEQYF. The DNA sequence is as follows: TGTGCCAGCAGTCTTAGCGGGGGGCCGTCCTACGAGCAGTACTTC. The chain employs TRBV2 and TRBJ2-7, and 10 bases in between align with TRBD2. Germline trimming amounts to 5 bases on V and 1 base on J, with 5 as the count of junction bases outside the gene matches. There are 15 amino acids in the CDR3, from cysteine to phenylalanine inclusive. CDR3 DNA only is kept here, 45 bases in frame from base 1. Based on the germline V gene, the CDR1 and CDR2 sequences are SNHLY and FYNNEI.